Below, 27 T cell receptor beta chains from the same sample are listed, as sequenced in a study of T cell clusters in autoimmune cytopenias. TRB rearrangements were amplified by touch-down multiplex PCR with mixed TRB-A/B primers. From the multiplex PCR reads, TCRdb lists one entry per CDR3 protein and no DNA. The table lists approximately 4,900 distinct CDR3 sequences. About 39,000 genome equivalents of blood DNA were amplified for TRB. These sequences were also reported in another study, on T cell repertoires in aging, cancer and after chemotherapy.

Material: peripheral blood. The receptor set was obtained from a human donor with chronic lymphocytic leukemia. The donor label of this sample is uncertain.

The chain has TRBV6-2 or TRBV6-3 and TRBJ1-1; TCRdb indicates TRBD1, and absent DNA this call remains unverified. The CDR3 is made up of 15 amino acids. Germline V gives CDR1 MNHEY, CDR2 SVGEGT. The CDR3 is CASSYRGPMNTEAFF.

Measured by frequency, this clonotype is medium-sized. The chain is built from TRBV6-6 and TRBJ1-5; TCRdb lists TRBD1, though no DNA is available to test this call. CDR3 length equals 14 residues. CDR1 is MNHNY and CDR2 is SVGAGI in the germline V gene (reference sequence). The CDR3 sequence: CAIKSGGSDQPQHF.

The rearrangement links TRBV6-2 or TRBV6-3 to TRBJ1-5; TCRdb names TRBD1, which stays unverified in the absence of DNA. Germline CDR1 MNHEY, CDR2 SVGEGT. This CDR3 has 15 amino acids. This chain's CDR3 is CASSLGDVLYQPQHF.

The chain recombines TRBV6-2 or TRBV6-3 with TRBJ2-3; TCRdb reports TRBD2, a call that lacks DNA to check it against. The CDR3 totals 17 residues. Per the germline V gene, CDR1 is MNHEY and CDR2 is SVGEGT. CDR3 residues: CASSQGLAGPSTDTQYF.

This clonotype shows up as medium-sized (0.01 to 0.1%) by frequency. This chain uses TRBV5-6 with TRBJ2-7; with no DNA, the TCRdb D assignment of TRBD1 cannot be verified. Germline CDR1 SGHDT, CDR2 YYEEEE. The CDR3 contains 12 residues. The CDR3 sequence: CASSLVGDEQYF. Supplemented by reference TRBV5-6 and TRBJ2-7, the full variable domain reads DAGVTQSPTHLIKTRGQQVTLRCSPKSGHDTVSWYQQALGQGPQFIFQYYEEEERQRGNFPDRFSGHQFPNYSSELNVNALLLGDSALYLCASSLVGDEQYFGPGTRLTVT.

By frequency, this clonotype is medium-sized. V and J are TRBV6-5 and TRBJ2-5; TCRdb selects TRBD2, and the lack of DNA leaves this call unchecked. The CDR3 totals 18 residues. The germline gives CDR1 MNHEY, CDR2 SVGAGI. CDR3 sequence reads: CASSHTRSGLAGAETQYF.

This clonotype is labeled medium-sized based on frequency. CDR3 in amino acids: CAIRTGSNTGELFF. The rearrangement joins TRBV10-3 to TRBJ2-2; TCRdb returns TRBD1, unconfirmable since there is no DNA. The CDR3 length is 14 residues. Looked up from germline, CDR1 is ENHRY and CDR2 is SYGVKD.

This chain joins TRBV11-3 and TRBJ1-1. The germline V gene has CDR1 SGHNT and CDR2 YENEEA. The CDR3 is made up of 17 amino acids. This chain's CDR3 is CASSFPSLYEPNTEAFF.

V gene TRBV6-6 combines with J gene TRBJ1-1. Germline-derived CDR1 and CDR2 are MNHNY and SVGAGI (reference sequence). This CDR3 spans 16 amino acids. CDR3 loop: CASKNLGPVGNTEAFF.

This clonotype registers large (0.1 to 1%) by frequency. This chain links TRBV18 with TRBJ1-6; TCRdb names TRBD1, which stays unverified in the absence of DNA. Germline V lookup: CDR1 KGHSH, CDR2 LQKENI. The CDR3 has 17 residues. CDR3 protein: CASSPLPGAGPNSPLHF.

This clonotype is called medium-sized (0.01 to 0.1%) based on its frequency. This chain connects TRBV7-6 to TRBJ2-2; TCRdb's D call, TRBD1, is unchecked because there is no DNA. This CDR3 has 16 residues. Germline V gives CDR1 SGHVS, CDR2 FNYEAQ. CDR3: CASSPPGAIGTGELFF.

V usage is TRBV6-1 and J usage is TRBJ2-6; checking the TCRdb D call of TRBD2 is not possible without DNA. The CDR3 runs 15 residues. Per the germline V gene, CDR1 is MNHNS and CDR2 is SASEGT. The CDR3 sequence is CASSLEGPGANVLTF.

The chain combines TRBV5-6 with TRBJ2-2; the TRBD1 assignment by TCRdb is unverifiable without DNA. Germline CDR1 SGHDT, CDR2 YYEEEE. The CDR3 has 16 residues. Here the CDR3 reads CASSLTPAQGTGELFF.

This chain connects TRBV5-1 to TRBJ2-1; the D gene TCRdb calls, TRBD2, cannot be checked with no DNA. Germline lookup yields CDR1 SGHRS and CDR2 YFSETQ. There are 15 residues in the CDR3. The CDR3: CASSLGGGSIGEQFF.

This chain's CDR3 is CATSDPTTGPGTDTQYF. This chain joins TRBV24-1 and TRBJ2-3; TCRdb's D call, TRBD1, is unchecked because there is no DNA. CDR1 and CDR2 from the germline V gene are KGHDR and SFDVKD. The CDR3 spans 17 residues.

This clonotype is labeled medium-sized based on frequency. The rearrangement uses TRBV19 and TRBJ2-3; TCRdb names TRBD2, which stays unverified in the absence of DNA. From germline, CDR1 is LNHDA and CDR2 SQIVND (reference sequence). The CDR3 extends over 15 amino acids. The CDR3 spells CASSIEGRGADTQYF. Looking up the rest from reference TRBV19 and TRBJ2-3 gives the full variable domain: DGGITQSPKYLFRKEGQNVTLSCEQNLNHDAMYWYRQDPGQGLRLIYYSQIVNDFQKGDIAEGYSVSREKKESFPLTVTSAQKNPTAFYLCASSIEGRGADTQYFGPGTRLTVL.

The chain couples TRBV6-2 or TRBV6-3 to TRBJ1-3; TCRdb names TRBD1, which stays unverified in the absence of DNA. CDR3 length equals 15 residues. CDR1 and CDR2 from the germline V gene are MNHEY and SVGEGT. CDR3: CASSAGTSSGNTIYF.

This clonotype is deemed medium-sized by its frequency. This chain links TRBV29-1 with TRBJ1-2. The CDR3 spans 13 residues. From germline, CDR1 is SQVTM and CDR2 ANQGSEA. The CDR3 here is CSVEKEGPKWGTF. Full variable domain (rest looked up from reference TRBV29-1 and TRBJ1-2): SAVISQKPSRDICQRGTSLTIQCQVDSQVTMMFWYRQQPGQSLTLIATANQGSEATYESGFVIDKFPISRPNLTFSTLTVSNMSPEDSSIYLCSVEKEGPKWGTFGSGTRLTVV.

CDR3 sequence: CAISEPRLAGGPGDTQYF. This chain joins TRBV10-3 and TRBJ2-3; TCRdb's D call of TRBD2 is untestable without DNA. Germline V gene data show CDR1 as ENHRY and CDR2 as SYGVKD. CDR3 size: 18 residues.

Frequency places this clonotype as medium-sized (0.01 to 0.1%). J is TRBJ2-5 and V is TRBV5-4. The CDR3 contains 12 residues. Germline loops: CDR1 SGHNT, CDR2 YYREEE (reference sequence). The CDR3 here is CASHLDQETQYF.

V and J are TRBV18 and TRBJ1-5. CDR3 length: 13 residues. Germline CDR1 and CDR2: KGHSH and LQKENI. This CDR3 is CASSPALYQPQHF.

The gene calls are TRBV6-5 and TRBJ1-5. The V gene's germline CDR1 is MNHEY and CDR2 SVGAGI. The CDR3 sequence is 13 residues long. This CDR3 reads CASSYSVNQPQHF.

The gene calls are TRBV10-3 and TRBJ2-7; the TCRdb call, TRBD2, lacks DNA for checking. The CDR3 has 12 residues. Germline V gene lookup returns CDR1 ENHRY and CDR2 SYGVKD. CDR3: CAISDEGYEQYF.

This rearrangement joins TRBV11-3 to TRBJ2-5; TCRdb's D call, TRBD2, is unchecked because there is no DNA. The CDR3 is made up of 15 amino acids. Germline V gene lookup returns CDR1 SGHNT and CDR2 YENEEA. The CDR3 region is CASSFGGLAGGQLYF.

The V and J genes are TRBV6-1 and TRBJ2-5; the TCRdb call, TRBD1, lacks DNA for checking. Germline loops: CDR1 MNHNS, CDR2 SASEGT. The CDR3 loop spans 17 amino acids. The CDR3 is CASSDFGISYREETQYF.

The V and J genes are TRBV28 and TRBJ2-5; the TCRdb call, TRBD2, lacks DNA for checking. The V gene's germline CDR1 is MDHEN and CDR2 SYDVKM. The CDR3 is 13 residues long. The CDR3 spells CASSRDSEETQYF.

The CDR3 region is CSAKLAGGRSGANVLTF. The rearrangement joins TRBV20-1 to TRBJ2-6; there is no DNA to check the TCRdb D call of TRBD2. CDR1 is DFQATT and CDR2 is SNEGSKA in the germline V gene (reference sequence). The CDR3 covers 17 residues.